The TCR beta chain described here comes from a study of blood T cell repertoires in COVID-19. Across the study: Both acute and convalescent COVID-19 samples were obtained from the United States, Italy and Spain. T cells, B-cell-depleted T cells, or PBMCs supplied cDNA or gDNA.

Seattle patients were enrolled while actively infected and followed longitudinally. As processed by the authors: Amplification of reference gene primers provided the estimated nucleated cell counts. Libraries were prepared by immunoSEQ multiplex PCR; TCRdb keeps only in-frame clonotypes and omits some of them. The DNA was the basis for D and trimming; V, J and clone size are from that table. The table includes approximately 290,000 clones, around 82% detected once. Sequenced: peripheral blood. This sequence was found in a human donor with COVID-19, enrolled during active disease. The donor label of this sample is uncertain.

The CDR3 is CASSLGGLGNQPQHF. CDR3 coding DNA: TGTGCCAGCAGTTTGGGAGGACTGGGTAATCAGCCCCAGCATTTT. The chain employs TRBV27 and TRBJ1-5; D is uncertain. Trimming removed 3 bases at V and 4 bases at J, with 13 bases between. Germline CDR1 is MNHEY and CDR2 is SMNVEV (reference sequence). CDR3 length: 15 amino acids.